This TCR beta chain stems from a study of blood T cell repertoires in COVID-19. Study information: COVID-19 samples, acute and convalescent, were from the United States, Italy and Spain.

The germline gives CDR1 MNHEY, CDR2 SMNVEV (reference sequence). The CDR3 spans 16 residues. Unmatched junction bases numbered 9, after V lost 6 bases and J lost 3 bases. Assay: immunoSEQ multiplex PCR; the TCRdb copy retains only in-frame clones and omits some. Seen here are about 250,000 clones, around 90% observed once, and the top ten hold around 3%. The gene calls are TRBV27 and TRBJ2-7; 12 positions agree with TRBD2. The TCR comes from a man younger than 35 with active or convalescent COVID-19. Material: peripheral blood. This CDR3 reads CASSLLLAGGHYEQYF. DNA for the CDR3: TGTGCCAGCAGCCTATTACTAGCGGGGGGTCACTACGAGCAGTACTTC.